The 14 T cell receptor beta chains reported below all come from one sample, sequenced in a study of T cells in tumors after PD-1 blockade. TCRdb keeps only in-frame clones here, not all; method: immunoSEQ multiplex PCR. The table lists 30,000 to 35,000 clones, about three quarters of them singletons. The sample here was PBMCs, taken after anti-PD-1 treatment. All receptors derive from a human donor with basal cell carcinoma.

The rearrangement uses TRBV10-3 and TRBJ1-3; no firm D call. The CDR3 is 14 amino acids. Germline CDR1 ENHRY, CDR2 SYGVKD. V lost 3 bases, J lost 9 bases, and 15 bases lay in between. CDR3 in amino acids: CAISEIEKSSTIYF. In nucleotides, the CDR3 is TGTGCCATCAGTGAAATCGAAAAGAGCTCCACCATATATTTT.

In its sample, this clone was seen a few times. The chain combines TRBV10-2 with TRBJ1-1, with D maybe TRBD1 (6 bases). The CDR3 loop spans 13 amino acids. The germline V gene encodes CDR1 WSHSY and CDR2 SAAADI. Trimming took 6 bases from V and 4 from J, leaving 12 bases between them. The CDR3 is CASRTGYITEAFF. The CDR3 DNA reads TGCGCCAGCAGAACAGGGTATATCACTGAAGCTTTCTTT.

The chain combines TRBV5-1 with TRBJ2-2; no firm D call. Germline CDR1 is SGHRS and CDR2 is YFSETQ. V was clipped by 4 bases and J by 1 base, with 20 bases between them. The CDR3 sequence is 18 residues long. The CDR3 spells CASSVGSVGSLNTGELFF. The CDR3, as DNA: TGCGCCAGCAGCGTGGGCTCGGTGGGTTCCCTGAACACCGGGGAGCTGTTTTTT.

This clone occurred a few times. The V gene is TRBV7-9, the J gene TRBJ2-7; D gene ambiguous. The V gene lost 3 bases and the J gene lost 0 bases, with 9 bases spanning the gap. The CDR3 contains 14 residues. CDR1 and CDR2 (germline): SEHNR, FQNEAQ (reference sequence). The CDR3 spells CASSFTGNSYEQYF. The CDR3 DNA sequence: TGTGCCAGCAGCTTTACGGGCAACTCCTACGAGCAGTACTTC.

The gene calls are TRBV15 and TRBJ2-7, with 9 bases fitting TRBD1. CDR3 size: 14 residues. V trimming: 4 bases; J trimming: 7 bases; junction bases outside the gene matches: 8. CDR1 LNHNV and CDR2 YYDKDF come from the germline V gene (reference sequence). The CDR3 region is CATSKDRGIGEQYF. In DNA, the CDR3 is TGTGCCACCAGCAAGGACAGGGGCATTGGGGAGCAGTACTTC. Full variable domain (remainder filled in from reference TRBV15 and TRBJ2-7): DAMVIQNPRYQVTQFGKPVTLSCSQTLNHNVMYWYQQKSSQAPKLLFHYYDKDFNNEADTPDNFQSRRPNTSFCFLDIRSPGLGDTAMYLCATSKDRGIGEQYFGPGTRLTVT.

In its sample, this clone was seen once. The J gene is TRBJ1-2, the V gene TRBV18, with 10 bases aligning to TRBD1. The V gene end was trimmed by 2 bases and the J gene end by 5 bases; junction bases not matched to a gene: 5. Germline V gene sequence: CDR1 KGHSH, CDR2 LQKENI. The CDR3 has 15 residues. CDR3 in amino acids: CASSPRQGADYGYTF. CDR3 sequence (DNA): TGTGCCAGCTCACCAAGACAGGGGGCGGATTATGGCTACACCTTC. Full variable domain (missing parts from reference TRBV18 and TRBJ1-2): NAGVMQNPRHLVRRRGQEARLRCSPMKGHSHVYWYRQLPEEGLKFMVYLQKENIIDESGMPKERFSAEFPKEGPSILRIQQVVRGDSAAYFCASSPRQGADYGYTFGSGTRLTVV.

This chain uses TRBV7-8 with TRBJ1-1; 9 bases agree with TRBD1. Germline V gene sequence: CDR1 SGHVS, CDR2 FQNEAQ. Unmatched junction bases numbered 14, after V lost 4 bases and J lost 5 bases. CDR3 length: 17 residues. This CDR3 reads CASSSNSGTGKSTEAFF. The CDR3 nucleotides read TGTGCCAGCAGCTCAAATTCCGGGACAGGGAAAAGTACTGAAGCTTTCTTT.

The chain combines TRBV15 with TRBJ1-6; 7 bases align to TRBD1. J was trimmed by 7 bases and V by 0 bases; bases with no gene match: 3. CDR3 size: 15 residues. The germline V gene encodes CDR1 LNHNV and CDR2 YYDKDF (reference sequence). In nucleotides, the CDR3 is TGTGCCACCAGCAGAGAGTGGACAGGAAATTCACCCCTCCACTTT. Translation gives CATSREWTGNSPLHF.

CDR3 nucleotides: TGCAGTGCCAGTCCCGGGACAGGGAGTGGGACTGAAGCTTTCTTT. Translated: CSASPGTGSGTEAFF. This chain links TRBV20-1 with TRBJ1-1, with TRBD1 matching over 9 bases. The CDR3 extends over 15 amino acids. With V trimmed by 6 bases and J by 5 bases, 13 bases remained unmatched. Germline V gene lookup returns CDR1 DFQATT and CDR2 SNEGSKA (reference sequence).

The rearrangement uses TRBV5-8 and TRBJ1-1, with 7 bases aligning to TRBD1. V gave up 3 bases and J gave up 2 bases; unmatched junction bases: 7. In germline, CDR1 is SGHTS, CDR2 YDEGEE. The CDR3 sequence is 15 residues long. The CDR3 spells CASSSPGTDNTEAFF. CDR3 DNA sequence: TGTGCCAGCAGCTCCCCCGGGACAGACAACACTGAAGCTTTCTTT.

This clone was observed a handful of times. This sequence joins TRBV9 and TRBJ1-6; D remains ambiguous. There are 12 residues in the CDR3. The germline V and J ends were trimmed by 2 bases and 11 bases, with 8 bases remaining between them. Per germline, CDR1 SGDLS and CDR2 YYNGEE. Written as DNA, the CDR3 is TGTGCCAGCAGCGTTCGTGGGCCACCCCTCCACTTT. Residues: CASSVRGPPLHF.

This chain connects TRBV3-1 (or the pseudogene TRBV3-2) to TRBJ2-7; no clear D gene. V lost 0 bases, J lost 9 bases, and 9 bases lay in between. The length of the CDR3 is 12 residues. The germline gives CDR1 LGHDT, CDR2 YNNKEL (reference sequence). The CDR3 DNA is TGTGCCAGCAGCCAAGATAACAGCAGGCAGTACTTC. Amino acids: CASSQDNSRQYF.

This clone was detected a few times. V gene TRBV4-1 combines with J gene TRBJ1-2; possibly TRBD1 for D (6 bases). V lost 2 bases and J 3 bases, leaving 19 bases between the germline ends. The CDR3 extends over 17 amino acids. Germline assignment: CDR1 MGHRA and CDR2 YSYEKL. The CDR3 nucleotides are TGCGCCAGCAGCCAATCTGGGTCTGGCAGGGGATACTATGGCTACACCTTC. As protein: CASSQSGSGRGYYGYTF.

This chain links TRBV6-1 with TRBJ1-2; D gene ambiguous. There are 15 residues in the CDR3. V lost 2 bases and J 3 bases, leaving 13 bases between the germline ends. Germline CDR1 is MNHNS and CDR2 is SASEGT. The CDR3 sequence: CASSELGSDHYGYTF. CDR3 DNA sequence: TGTGCCAGCAGTGAACTAGGCAGCGATCACTATGGCTACACCTTC.